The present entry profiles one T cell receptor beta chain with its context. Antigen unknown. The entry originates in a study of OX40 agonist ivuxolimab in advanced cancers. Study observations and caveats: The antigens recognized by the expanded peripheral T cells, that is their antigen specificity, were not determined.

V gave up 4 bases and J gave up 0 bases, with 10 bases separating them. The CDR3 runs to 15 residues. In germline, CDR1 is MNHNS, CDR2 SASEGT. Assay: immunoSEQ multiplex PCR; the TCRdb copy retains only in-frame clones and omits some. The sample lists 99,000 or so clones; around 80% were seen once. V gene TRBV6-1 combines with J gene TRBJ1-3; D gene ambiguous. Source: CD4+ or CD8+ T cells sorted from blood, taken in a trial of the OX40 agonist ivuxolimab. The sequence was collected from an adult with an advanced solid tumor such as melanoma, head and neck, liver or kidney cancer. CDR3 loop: CASSAASPSGNTIYF. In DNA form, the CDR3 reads TGTGCCAGCAGTGCAGCGTCTCCCTCTGGAAACACCATATATTTT.